This T cell receptor beta chain was found in a study of control samples from healthy donors and cancer patients. TCRdb keeps only in-frame clones here, not all; method: immunoSEQ multiplex PCR. Of around 120,000 clones detected, 88% appear once; the ten largest clones hold 2.3%. Trimming removed 1 base from V and 3 bases from J; junction bases left unmatched: 5. This CDR3 spans 15 amino acids. Germline CDR1 is MGHDK and CDR2 is SYGVNS. Source material: blood. The origin of this receptor is a woman aged 70 to 79 in good health. The J gene is TRBJ2-7, the V gene TRBV25-1; 8 bases match TRBD1. The CDR3 DNA sequence: TGTGCCAGCAGTGAATCAGGGGGCCCCGGCTACGAGCAGTACTTC. Its protein is CASSESGGPGYEQYF.